This entry concerns a single T cell receptor beta chain. The sample belongs to a study of blood T cell repertoires in COVID-19. Study-wide background: Whether acute or convalescent, the COVID-19 samples came from the United States, Italy and Spain. Sample material is recorded as cDNA or gDNA derived from T cells, B-cell-depleted T cells, or PBMCs.

TCRdb's table, derived via immunoSEQ multiplex PCR, lists solely in-frame clones and lacks some. The sample shows around 700,000 clones, around 89% of them seen only once. Germline CDR1 and CDR2: LGHDT and YNNKEL (reference sequence). The CDR3 consists of 15 residues. Trimming removed 2 bases from V and 8 bases from J; junction bases left unmatched: 11. The receptor was derived from a woman aged 18-35 years with acute or convalescent COVID-19. V and J are TRBV3-1 (or the pseudogene TRBV3-2) and TRBJ1-2; 7 bases are shared with TRBD1. The sample comprised peripheral blood. The DNA for the CDR3 is TGTGCCAGCAGCCAACGTGAGTTTAGGGGGCGCGGCTACACCTTC. This sequence encodes CASSQREFRGRGYTF.